These 17 T cell receptor beta chains came from one sample sequenced in a study of cytomegalovirus exposure and HLA in healthy donors. Data came from immunoSEQ multiplex PCR; TCRdb stores just in-frame clones and leaves some out. The data hold tens of thousands of clones, with roughly 89% observed a single time. The sample was PBMCs. The receptor set was obtained from a woman younger than 30 in good health and CMV-seropositive.

Here the CDR3 DNA reads TGTGCCAGCAGTGGCGGACAGGGGAGTTATACTGAAGCTTTCTTT. Its translation: CASSGGQGSYTEAFF. The chain carries TRBV6-1 and TRBJ1-1, with TRBD1 matching over 9 bases. The germline V gene has CDR1 MNHNS and CDR2 SASEGT. V lost 4 bases and J lost 5; bases outside the gene matches: 8. The CDR3 sequence is 15 residues long.

V usage is TRBV19 and J usage is TRBJ2-1; tentatively, D is TRBD1 (6 bases). This CDR3 comprises 13 residues. Between the trimmed V and J ends, which lost 6 bases and 5 bases, there was a span of 11 bases. Germline V gives CDR1 LNHDA, CDR2 SQIVND (reference sequence). The CDR3 protein is CASSYRENNEQFF. DNA of the CDR3: TGTGCCAGTAGCTACAGGGAGAACAATGAGCAGTTCTTC.

The chain uses TRBV4-1 and TRBJ2-7; 16 bases line up with TRBD2. Germline V CDR1 and CDR2: MGHRA, YSYEKL. CDR3 size: 19 residues. Trimming took 1 base from V and 6 from J; bases not matched to a gene: 12. Here the CDR3 reads CASSQVRGTSGRVISEQYF. CDR3 bases: TGCGCCAGCAGCCAAGTAAGAGGGACTAGCGGGAGGGTTATCTCCGAGCAGTACTTC.

This sequence joins TRBV6-5 and TRBJ2-2, with D perhaps matching TRBD1 (7 bases). The ends were cut back, 6 bases at V and 7 bases at J, with 18 bases in the middle. Germline CDR1 reads MNHEY; CDR2 reads SVGAGI. This CDR3 is built from 15 residues. CDR3 loop: CASRVTGDLVGELFF. For the CDR3, the DNA is TGTGCCAGCAGGGTTACAGGGGACTTAGTCGGGGAGCTGTTTTTT.

The chain is built from TRBV7-9 and TRBJ1-4; 8 nucleotides match TRBD1. Germline V gives CDR1 SEHNR, CDR2 FQNEAQ (reference sequence). The CDR3 is made up of 14 amino acids. Unmatched junction bases numbered 2, after V lost 4 bases and J lost 4 bases. This CDR3 reads CASSSTGGNEKLFF. The CDR3 DNA reads as TGTGCCAGCAGCTCTACAGGGGGTAATGAAAAACTGTTTTTT.

J is TRBJ2-7 and V is TRBV4-3; no reliable D call. Germline CDR1 reads LGHNA; CDR2 reads YSLEER. The CDR3 length is 15 residues. Trimming left V 2 bases short and J 3 bases short, with 14 bases between. The CDR3 nucleotides read TGCGCCAGCAGCCAAAGGCGGTCGGTGAGCTACGAGCAGTACTTC. Amino acids: CASSQRRSVSYEQYF.

V usage is TRBV13 and J usage is TRBJ1-2; weak D call: TRBD1 (5 bases). The CDR3 runs 12 residues. Trimming removed 3 bases from V and 5 bases from J, with 7 bases in between. Germline V gene data show CDR1 as PRHDT and CDR2 as FYEKMQ (reference sequence). CDR3 coding DNA: TGTGCCAGCAGCTTCGACAGATATGGCTACACCTTC. Encoded protein: CASSFDRYGYTF.

This clone appeared once. This chain joins TRBV28 and TRBJ1-5; D might be TRBD1 (5 bases). CDR1 is MDHEN, CDR2 SYDVKM, per germline. The CDR3 totals 16 residues. Between the trimmed V and J ends, which lost 3 bases and 6 bases, there was a span of 18 bases. CDR3 sequence: CASSLGGVGFSQPQHF. For the CDR3, the DNA is TGTGCCAGCAGTTTGGGAGGGGTGGGATTCTCTCAGCCCCAGCATTTT.

V gene TRBV18 combines with J gene TRBJ2-1, with 8 bases identical to TRBD2. Looked up from germline, CDR1 is KGHSH and CDR2 is LQKENI. Trimming at V came to 4 bases and at J to 7 bases, leaving 12 bases not matched to a gene. This CDR3 has 16 residues. CDR3 nucleotides: TGTGCCAGCTCACTGCAATCGCGGGAGGTTAGGAATGAGCAGTTCTTC. Protein sequence: CASSLQSREVRNEQFF.

J is TRBJ2-7 and V is TRBV7-6, with D unresolved. V was clipped by 0 bases and J by 3 bases, with 3 bases between them. The CDR3 sequence is 12 residues long. From germline, CDR1 is SGHVS and CDR2 FNYEAQ. The chain's CDR3 is CASSLANYEQYF. The CDR3 nucleotides read TGTGCCAGCAGCTTAGCTAACTACGAGCAGTACTTC.

The J gene is TRBJ2-7, the V gene TRBV11-2; 10 bases fit TRBD2. V trimming: 0 bases; J trimming: 7 bases; junction bases outside the gene matches: 9. This CDR3 is built from 16 residues. The germline V gene encodes CDR1 SGHAT and CDR2 FQNNGV. The CDR3 DNA reads TGTGCCAGCAGCTTAGAGGTAGCGGGAGGTGGGGGAGAGCAGTACTTC. Amino acid sequence: CASSLEVAGGGGEQYF.

This rearrangement joins TRBV6-5 to TRBJ1-1, with 9 bases lining up with TRBD1. The CDR3 is made up of 15 amino acids. V lost 4 bases, J lost 3 bases, and 6 bases stayed unmatched. The germline V gene encodes CDR1 MNHEY and CDR2 SVGAGI. CDR3 coding DNA: TGTGCCAGCAGTTCCACAGGGGGCGCGTACACTGAAGCTTTCTTT. Its protein product is CASSSTGGAYTEAFF.

This sequence joins TRBV5-1 and TRBJ2-3, with 9 positions matching TRBD1. The germline gives CDR1 SGHRS, CDR2 YFSETQ. The CDR3 consists of 19 residues. Germline trimming cut 0 bases from V and 1 base from J; bases unmatched to any gene: 12. CDR3 amino acids: CASSLGALGTGLGTDTQYF. The CDR3 DNA reads TGCGCCAGCAGCTTGGGAGCCCTCGGGACAGGGCTGGGCACAGATACGCAGTATTTT.

The genes are TRBV5-1 and TRBJ2-5; tentatively, D is TRBD1 (5 bases). CDR1 and CDR2 from the germline V gene are SGHRS and YFSETQ. The CDR3 contains 16 residues. V was pared by 0 bases and J by 5 bases, with 17 bases between. CDR3 DNA sequence: TGCGCCAGCAGCTTGGCCGCCGACAGATATTCGGAGACCCAGTACTTC. It specifies CASSLAADRYSETQYF.

This chain connects TRBV19 to TRBJ2-7, with D hard to call. The CDR3 sequence is 14 residues long. Trimming stripped 1 base from V and 2 bases from J, with 9 bases between. The germline gives CDR1 LNHDA, CDR2 SQIVND (reference sequence). CDR3 residues: CASSIGGTAYEQYF. The CDR3 DNA follows: TGTGCCAGTAGTATAGGTGGTACGGCCTACGAGCAGTACTTC.

The J gene is TRBJ2-7, the V gene TRBV30; D gene ambiguous. Trimming pared 2 bases from V and 3 bases from J, leaving 17 bases between. The V gene's germline CDR1 is GTSNPN and CDR2 SVGIG (reference sequence). This CDR3 region has 15 residues. Here the CDR3 DNA reads TGTGCCTGGAGTCTAAGTGGCCGGAGAGTCTACGAGCAGTACTTC. Its protein product is CAWSLSGRRVYEQYF.

Here the CDR3 DNA reads TGTGCCAGCAGTGATAGGACTAGCAATGAGCAGTTCTTC. Translated, it gives CASSDRTSNEQFF. This chain connects TRBV2 to TRBJ2-1, with 7 bases fitting TRBD2. V lost 3 bases and J lost 6; bases outside the gene matches: 2. The germline CDR1 and CDR2 sequences are SNHLY and FYNNEI. The CDR3 spans 13 residues.